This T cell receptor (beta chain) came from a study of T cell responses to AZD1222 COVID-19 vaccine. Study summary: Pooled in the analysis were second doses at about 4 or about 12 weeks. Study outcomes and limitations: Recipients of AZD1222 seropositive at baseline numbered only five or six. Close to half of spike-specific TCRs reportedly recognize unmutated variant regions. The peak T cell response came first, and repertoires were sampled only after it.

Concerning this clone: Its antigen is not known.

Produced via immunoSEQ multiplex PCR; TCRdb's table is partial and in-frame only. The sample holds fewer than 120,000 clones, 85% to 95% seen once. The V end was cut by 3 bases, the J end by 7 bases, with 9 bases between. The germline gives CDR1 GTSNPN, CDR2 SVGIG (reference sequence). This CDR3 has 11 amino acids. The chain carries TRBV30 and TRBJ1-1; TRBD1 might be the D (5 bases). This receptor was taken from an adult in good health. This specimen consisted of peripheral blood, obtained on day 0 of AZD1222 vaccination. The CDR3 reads CAWSIGGEAFF. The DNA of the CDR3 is TGTGCCTGGAGCATTGGGGGTGAAGCTTTCTTT.